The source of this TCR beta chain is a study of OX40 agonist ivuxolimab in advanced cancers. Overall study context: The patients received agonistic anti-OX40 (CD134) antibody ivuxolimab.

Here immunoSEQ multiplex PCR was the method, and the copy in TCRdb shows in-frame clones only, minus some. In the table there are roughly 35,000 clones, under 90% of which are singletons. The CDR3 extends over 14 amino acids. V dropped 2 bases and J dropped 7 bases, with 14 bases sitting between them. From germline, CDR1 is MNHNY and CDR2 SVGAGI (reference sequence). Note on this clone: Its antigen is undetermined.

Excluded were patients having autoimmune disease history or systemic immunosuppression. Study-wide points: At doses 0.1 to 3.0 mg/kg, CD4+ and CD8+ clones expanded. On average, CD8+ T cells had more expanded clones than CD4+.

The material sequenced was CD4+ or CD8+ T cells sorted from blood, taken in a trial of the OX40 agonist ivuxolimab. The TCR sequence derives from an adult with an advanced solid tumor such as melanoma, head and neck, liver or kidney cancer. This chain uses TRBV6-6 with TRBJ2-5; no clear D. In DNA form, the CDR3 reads TGTGCCAGCAGTTACGTGGGATCGGCGCGGACCCAGTACTTC. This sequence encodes CASSYVGSARTQYF.